A single sample is the source of the 26 T cell receptor beta chains below, sequenced in a study of cytomegalovirus exposure and HLA in healthy donors. Amplification used 60 Vbeta primers and 13 Jbeta primers. Profiled with immunoSEQ multiplex PCR; TCRdb holds only in-frame clones, not every one. Here the sample spans some 150,000 clones, over 60% being singletons. Material for sequencing was PBMCs. These receptors were obtained from a man aged 35 to 55 in good health and CMV-seropositive.

The genes are TRBV4-3 and TRBJ2-7; 8 bases agree with TRBD2. The CDR3 runs 16 residues. J gave up 6 bases and V 3 bases, and 13 bases lay outside the gene matches. Germline V gene sequence: CDR1 LGHNA, CDR2 YSLEER. The CDR3 reads CASSHTTGTRFSEQYF. The CDR3 DNA is TGCGCCAGCAGCCATACAACCGGGACTAGGTTTTCCGAGCAGTACTTC.

CDR3 loop: CASTPGNGEQYF. CDR3 nucleotide sequence: TGTGCCAGCACCCCGGGTAACGGGGAGCAGTACTTC. The chain has TRBV11-1 and TRBJ2-7; D remains ambiguous. The CDR3 is 12 residues long. CDR1 SGHAT and CDR2 FQDESV come from the germline V gene (reference sequence). The V gene lost 7 bases and the J gene lost 7 bases, with 14 bases spanning the gap.

The gene calls are TRBV19 and TRBJ2-7; TRBD2 is a possible D gene (6 bases). CDR3 length equals 14 residues. Trimming shortened V by 6 bases and J by 3 bases, and 15 bases separated the two germline ends. Looked up from germline, CDR1 is LNHDA and CDR2 is SQIVND (reference sequence). CDR3 DNA sequence: TGTGCCAGTAGCCCCACCGCGGGAATCTACGAGCAGTACTTC. Protein: CASSPTAGIYEQYF. The entire variable domain, with the rest obtained from reference TRBV19 and TRBJ2-7, is as follows: DGGITQSPKYLFRKEGQNVTLSCEQNLNHDAMYWYRQDPGQGLRLIYYSQIVNDFQKGDIAEGYSVSREKKESFPLTVTSAQKNPTAFYLCASSPTAGIYEQYFGPGTRLTVT.

V and J are TRBV6-1 and TRBJ1-4, with D possibly matching TRBD1 (6 bases). The CDR3 covers 16 residues. Trimming removed 3 bases from V and 4 bases from J, with 15 bases in between. Germline V lookup: CDR1 MNHNS, CDR2 SASEGT. This CDR3 is CASSDLQGSFNEKLFF. The CDR3 DNA reads as TGTGCCAGCAGTGACTTACAGGGTTCCTTTAATGAAAAACTGTTTTTT.

The DNA of the CDR3 is TGTGCCAGCAGCTTAGGCGTTCGGGGGGGAGAGACCCAGTACTTC. Its translation: CASSLGVRGGETQYF. This chain uses TRBV13 with TRBJ2-5, with TRBD2 identical over 8 bases. V was clipped by 0 bases and J by 4 bases; unmatched bases: 4. The CDR3 spans 15 residues. CDR1 and CDR2 from the germline V gene are PRHDT and FYEKMQ (reference sequence). Based on the CDR3 plus reference TRBV13 and TRBJ2-5, the full variable domain is AAGVIQSPRHLIKEKRETATLKCYPIPRHDTVYWYQQGPGQDPQFLISFYEKMQSDKGSIPDRFSAQQFSDYHSELNMSSLELGDSALYFCASSLGVRGGETQYFGPGTRLLVL.

The chain is built from TRBV6-5 and TRBJ2-2, with 8 bases lining up with TRBD2. This CDR3 region has 13 residues. CDR1 MNHEY and CDR2 SVGAGI come from the germline V gene. The junction had 5 bases not matched to a gene; V was cut back by 10 bases and J by 4 bases. CDR3 protein: CATRTSLTGELFF. In DNA form, the CDR3 reads TGTGCCACCAGGACTAGCCTCACCGGGGAGCTGTTTTTT.

J is TRBJ1-2 and V is TRBV19; TRBD1 aligns across 12 bases. With 5 bases clipped from V and 7 bases from J, the junction kept 5 bases outside the gene matches. The CDR3 covers 14 residues. The germline gives CDR1 LNHDA, CDR2 SQIVND (reference sequence). CDR3 nucleotides: TGTGCCAGTAGTCTGGGACAGGGGGCAGGTGGCTACACCTTC. This codes for CASSLGQGAGGYTF.

The chain couples TRBV5-8 to TRBJ2-7; 9 nucleotides match TRBD2. Germline CDR1 and CDR2: SGHTS and YDEGEE. The CDR3 has 15 amino acids. The junction had 6 bases not matched to a gene; V was cut back by 2 bases and J by 3 bases. The CDR3 sequence is CASSFAGGFNYEQYF. The DNA for the CDR3 is TGTGCCAGCAGCTTTGCGGGAGGGTTTAACTACGAGCAGTACTTC.

The J gene is TRBJ2-5, the V gene TRBV4-1; 10 bases line up with TRBD1. Germline V gene data show CDR1 as MGHRA and CDR2 as YSYEKL. This CDR3 is 15 amino acids long. The ends lost 7 bases at V and 5 bases at J; junction bases unmatched: 10. CDR3 sequence reads: CASKEGTGAVETQYF. In DNA form, the CDR3 reads TGCGCCAGCAAAGAAGGGACAGGGGCGGTGGAGACCCAGTACTTC.

The chain employs TRBV28 and TRBJ1-2; the D is unclear. Germline V gene lookup returns CDR1 MDHEN and CDR2 SYDVKM. V gave up 5 bases and J gave up 5 bases, with 18 bases separating them. The CDR3 is made up of 15 amino acids. The DNA for the CDR3 is TGTGCCAGCAGTATCTTGTTCCGGGATCAGTATGGCTACACCTTC. Amino acids: CASSILFRDQYGYTF.

The V and J genes are TRBV19 and TRBJ2-3; D is uncertain. The CDR3 totals 12 residues. The germline V gene has CDR1 LNHDA and CDR2 SQIVND (reference sequence). V lost 5 bases to trimming and J lost 1 base, with 4 bases between them. The CDR3: CASSQGTDTQYF. The CDR3 DNA reads as TGTGCCAGTAGTCAGGGCACAGATACGCAGTATTTT.

The gene calls are TRBV28 and TRBJ1-6; D call uncertain. Deletions cut 3 bases from V and 9 bases from J, with 9 bases between. The CDR3 covers 13 residues. Germline V CDR1 and CDR2: MDHEN, SYDVKM. The chain's CDR3 is CASSLLESSPLHF. Written as DNA, the CDR3 is TGTGCCAGCAGTTTGTTAGAAAGTTCACCCCTCCACTTT.

This rearrangement joins TRBV6-5 to TRBJ1-2; D possibly corresponds to TRBD1 (5 bases). Trimming removed 6 bases at V and 5 bases at J, with 13 bases between. This CDR3 is built from 13 residues. In germline, CDR1 is MNHEY, CDR2 SVGAGI. The CDR3 sequence is CASSPGGDYGYTF. Here the CDR3 DNA reads TGTGCCAGCAGCCCCGGGGGGGATTATGGCTACACCTTC.

The chain joins TRBV23-1 to TRBJ2-7; maybe TRBD2 (6 bases). TRBV23-1 carries the ORF label, with uncertain function. Trimming took 10 bases from V and 6 from J, leaving 16 bases between them. The CDR3 length is 12 residues. This chain's CDR3 is CATGGSKCEQYF. Here the CDR3 DNA reads TGCGCCACCGGGGGAAGCAAATGCGAGCAGTACTTC.

This chain links TRBV5-8 with TRBJ2-1; 16 bases match TRBD2. V was pared by 0 bases and J by 1 base, with 7 bases of the junction left unmatched. This CDR3 is built from 20 residues. The germline gives CDR1 SGHTS, CDR2 YDEGEE. The CDR3, as DNA: TGTGCCAGCAGCTTGGCGGGACTAGCGGGAGGGATTGCTTCCTACAATGAGCAGTTCTTC. This gives the protein CASSLAGLAGGIASYNEQFF. Supplemented by reference TRBV5-8 and TRBJ2-1, the full variable domain reads EAGVTQSPTHLIKTRGQQATLRCSPISGHTSVYWYQQALGLGLQFLLWYDEGEERNRGNFPPRFSGRQFPNYSSELNVNALELEDSALYLCASSLAGLAGGIASYNEQFFGPGTRLTVL.

CDR3 in DNA: TGTGCCAGCAGTGCCGGGATGGGTAGAGCAACTAATGAAAAACTGTTTTTT. Translating it yields CASSAGMGRATNEKLFF. The J gene is TRBJ1-4, the V gene TRBV6-1; D remains ambiguous. The V gene lost 4 bases and the J gene lost 0 bases, with 15 bases spanning the gap. There are 17 residues in the CDR3. CDR1 is MNHNS, CDR2 SASEGT, per germline.

This chain uses TRBV5-1 with TRBJ2-2; 12 nucleotides match TRBD1. The CDR3 totals 15 residues. The germline gives CDR1 SGHRS, CDR2 YFSETQ. The V and J ends lost 7 bases and 7 bases, in that order; junction bases with no gene match: 8. The CDR3 nucleotides are TGCGCCAGCGAGCCCGGGACAGGGGGCTTCGGGGAGCTGTTTTTT. It translates to CASEPGTGGFGELFF.

This chain uses TRBV5-6 with TRBJ2-1; 11 nucleotides match TRBD2. The CDR3 is 17 amino acids. Germline CDR1 reads SGHDT; CDR2 reads YYEEEE. Trimming at V came to 7 bases and at J to 4 bases, leaving 13 bases not matched to a gene. CDR3 loop: CASLSVGLAVSYNEQFF. The CDR3 coding sequence is TGTGCCAGCCTGAGTGTGGGACTAGCGGTTTCTTACAATGAGCAGTTCTTC.

This chain uses TRBV6-5 with TRBJ2-7; 7 bases match TRBD1. CDR1 is MNHEY, CDR2 SVGAGI, per germline. CDR3 length: 14 residues. After removal of 6 bases from V and 3 bases from J, the junction contained 8 bases not matched to a gene. The CDR3 nucleotides read TGTGCCAGCAGACGAGACAGGGTTGTCTACGAGCAGTACTTC. As protein: CASRRDRVVYEQYF.

The chain links TRBV7-2 to TRBJ1-1; tentative D call: TRBD1 (5 bases). The CDR3 is 14 amino acids. Germline-derived CDR1 and CDR2 are SGHTA and FQGNSA. V lost 0 bases, J lost 1 base, and 6 bases lay in between. In nucleotides, the CDR3 is TGTGCCAGCAGCTTAGCAGGACAGAACACTGAAGCTTTCTTT. It is translated as CASSLAGQNTEAFF. The full variable domain, completed using reference TRBV7-2 and TRBJ1-1, is GAGVSQSPSNKVTEKGKDVELRCDPISGHTALYWYRQSLGQGLEFLIYFQGNSAPDKSGLPSDRFSAERTGGSVSTLTIQRTQQEDSAVYLCASSLAGQNTEAFFGQGTRLTVV.

The chain carries TRBV6-5 and TRBJ1-2; 8 bases agree with TRBD1. The junction had 11 bases not matched to a gene; V was cut back by 2 bases and J by 6 bases. The germline V gene has CDR1 MNHEY and CDR2 SVGAGI. The CDR3 extends over 16 amino acids. CDR3 sequence (DNA): TGTGCCAGCAGTTACATTAGCACAGGGGGGCACCATGGCTACACCTTC. Translation gives CASSYISTGGHHGYTF.

CDR3 sequence reads: CASSIYRGQPQHF. The CDR3 DNA follows: TGTGCCAGTAGTATCTACAGGGGTCAGCCCCAGCATTTT. This chain joins TRBV19 and TRBJ1-5, with 7 bases fitting TRBD1. Trimming took 3 bases from V and 6 from J; bases not matched to a gene: 2. The germline V gene encodes CDR1 LNHDA and CDR2 SQIVND (reference sequence). The CDR3 is made up of 13 amino acids.

This clone was found a few times. The chain employs TRBV5-4 and TRBJ2-3; D possibly corresponds to TRBD2 (6 bases). Germline CDR1 is SGHNT and CDR2 is YYREEE (reference sequence). Deletions cut 4 bases from V and 5 bases from J, with 17 bases between. The CDR3 extends over 15 amino acids. CDR3 amino acids: CASSDRRMEGDTQYF. CDR3 DNA: TGTGCCAGCAGCGACAGAAGGATGGAGGGAGATACGCAGTATTTT.

CDR3 loop: CASARGQGVQETQYF. CDR3 coding DNA: TGTGCTAGTGCCCGTGGACAGGGGGTCCAAGAGACCCAGTACTTC. The V gene is TRBV12-5, the J gene TRBJ2-5; 10 bases line up with TRBD1. The CDR3 covers 15 residues. In germline, CDR1 is LGHNT, CDR2 FRNRAP. J lost 1 base, V lost 7 bases, and 6 bases had no gene match.

The chain uses TRBV7-9 and TRBJ1-1; no clear D. This CDR3 is 14 amino acids long. The V gene lost 2 bases and the J gene lost 11 bases, with 18 bases spanning the gap. CDR1 SEHNR and CDR2 FQNEAQ come from the germline V gene (reference sequence). The chain's CDR3 is CASSLSPGNEGAFF. CDR3 bases: TGTGCCAGCAGCTTAAGCCCGGGGAACGAAGGGGCTTTCTTT.

The chain couples TRBV11-2 to TRBJ2-7; TRBD1 matches at 8 bases. Germline CDR1 SGHAT, CDR2 FQNNGV. Trimming removed 2 bases from V and 6 bases from J; junction bases left unmatched: 6. This CDR3 region has 14 residues. CDR3 coding DNA: TGTGCCAGCAGCTTATTGGCAGGGGGCGGCGAGCAGTACTTC. It specifies CASSLLAGGGEQYF.